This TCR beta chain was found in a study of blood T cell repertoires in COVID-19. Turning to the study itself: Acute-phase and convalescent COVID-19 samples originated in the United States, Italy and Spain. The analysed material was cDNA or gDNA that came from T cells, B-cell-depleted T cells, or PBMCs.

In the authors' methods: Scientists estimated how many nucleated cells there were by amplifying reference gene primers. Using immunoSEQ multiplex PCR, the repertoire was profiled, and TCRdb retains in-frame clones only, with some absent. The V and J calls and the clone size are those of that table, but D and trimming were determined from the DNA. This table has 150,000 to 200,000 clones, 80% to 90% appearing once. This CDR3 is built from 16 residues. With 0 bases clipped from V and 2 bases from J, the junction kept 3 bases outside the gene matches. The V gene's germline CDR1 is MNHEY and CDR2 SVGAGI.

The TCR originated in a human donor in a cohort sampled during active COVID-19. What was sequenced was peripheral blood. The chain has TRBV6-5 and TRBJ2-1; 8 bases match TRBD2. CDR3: CASSYSQAGAYNEQFF. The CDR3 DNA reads TGTGCCAGCAGTTACTCGCAAGCGGGGGCCTACAATGAGCAGTTCTTC.